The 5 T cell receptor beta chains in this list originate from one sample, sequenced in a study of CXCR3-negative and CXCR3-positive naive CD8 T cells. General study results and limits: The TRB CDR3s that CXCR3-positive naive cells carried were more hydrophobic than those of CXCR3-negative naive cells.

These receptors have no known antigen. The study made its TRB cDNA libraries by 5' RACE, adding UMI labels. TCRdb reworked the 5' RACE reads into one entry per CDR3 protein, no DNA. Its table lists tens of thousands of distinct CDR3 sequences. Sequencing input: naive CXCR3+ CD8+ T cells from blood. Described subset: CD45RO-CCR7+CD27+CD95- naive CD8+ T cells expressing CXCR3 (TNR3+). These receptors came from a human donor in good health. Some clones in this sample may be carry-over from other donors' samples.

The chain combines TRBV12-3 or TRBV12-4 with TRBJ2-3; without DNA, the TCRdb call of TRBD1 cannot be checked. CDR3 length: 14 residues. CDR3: CASSRTGIGDTQYF.

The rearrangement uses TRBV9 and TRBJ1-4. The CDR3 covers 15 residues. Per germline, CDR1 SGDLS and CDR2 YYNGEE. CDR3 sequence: CASSPSHWAGEKLFF. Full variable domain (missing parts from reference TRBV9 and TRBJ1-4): DSGVTQTPKHLITATGQRVTLRCSPRSGDLSVYWYQQSLDQGLQFLIQYYNGEERAKGNILERFSAQQFPDLHSELNLSSLELGDSALYFCASSPSHWAGEKLFFGSGTQLSVL.

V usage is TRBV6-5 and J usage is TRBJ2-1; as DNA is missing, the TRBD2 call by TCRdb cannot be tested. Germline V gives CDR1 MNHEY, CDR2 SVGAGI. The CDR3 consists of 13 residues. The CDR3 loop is CASSPFSGLEQFF.

CDR3: CASNPSGGGDYEQYF. The chain combines TRBV5-1 with TRBJ2-7; TCRdb designates TRBD1, a call that cannot be tested without DNA. The germline V gene has CDR1 SGHRS and CDR2 YFSETQ. The CDR3 extends over 15 amino acids.

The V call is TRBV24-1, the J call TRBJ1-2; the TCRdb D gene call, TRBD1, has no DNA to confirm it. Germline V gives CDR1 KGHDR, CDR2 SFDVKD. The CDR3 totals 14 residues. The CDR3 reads CATSDSGQGGGYTF.